This TCR beta chain was sequenced in a study of blood T cell repertoires in COVID-19. Whole-study context: COVID-19 samples from acute and convalescent phases originated in the United States, Italy and Spain. T cells, B-cell-depleted T cells, or PBMCs provided the cDNA or gDNA that served as material.

Per the original data handling: Amplification of reference gene primers provided the estimated nucleated cell counts. Profiled with immunoSEQ multiplex PCR; TCRdb holds only in-frame clones, not every one. V, J and clone size are taken as reported in that table, and D and trimming were inferred from the DNA itself. The sample holds 120,000 or so clones, around 87% seen once. V lost 2 bases to trimming and J lost 2 bases; unmatched junction nucleotides: 8. The CDR3 has 16 amino acids. CDR1 and CDR2 (germline): KGHSH, LQKENI. This sequence originates from a man aged 45 to 65 with acute or convalescent COVID-19. The chain recombines TRBV18 with TRBJ1-1, with 7 bases fitting TRBD1. The specimen sequenced was peripheral blood. The CDR3 protein is CASSPGGTVLNTEAFF. In DNA form, the CDR3 reads TGTGCCAGCTCACCAGGGGGGACAGTCCTAAACACTGAAGCTTTCTTT.